This TCR beta chain appears in the sequencing data of a study of blood T cell repertoires in COVID-19. The length of the CDR3 is 14 residues. Germline V gene lookup returns CDR1 SQVTM and CDR2 ANQGSEA. Trimming cost V 6 bases and J 4 bases; bases outside gene matches: 11. Some clones are missing from TCRdb's copy, which holds only in-frame ones; the method was immunoSEQ multiplex PCR. In the table there are roughly 250,000 clones, about 85% of which are singletons. The clonotype comes from a man aged 55 to 70 who had recovered from COVID-19. The specimen was peripheral blood. This chain uses TRBV29-1 with TRBJ1-2, with 7 bases lining up with TRBD1. The CDR3 loop reads CSVAMTGNLYGYTF. Here the CDR3 DNA reads TGCAGCGTGGCGATGACAGGGAATCTCTATGGCTACACCTTC. The full variable domain, its missing parts supplied by reference TRBV29-1 and TRBJ1-2, is SAVISQKPSRDICQRGTSLTIQCQVDSQVTMMFWYRQQPGQSLTLIATANQGSEATYESGFVIDKFPISRPNLTFSTLTVSNMSPEDSSIYLCSVAMTGNLYGYTFGSGTRLTVV.